These T cell receptor beta chains were read from a single sample in a study of PD-L1 blockade in urothelial cancer. The table came from immunoSEQ multiplex PCR; TCRdb's copy has only in-frame clones and leaves some out. The table lists tens of thousands of clones, approximately 81% of them singletons. Sequencing used PBMCs, obtained around atezolizumab (anti-PD-L1) treatment. The receptors were sampled from a man between 70 and 80 years old with urothelial cancer. Each CDR3 is given with its conserved first and last residue. The order of the fields is CDR3 DNA, CDR3 protein, J gene, clone size, D gene, V gene. D genes are given only for firm matches. Size values are once, few and many counts, or a class for expanded clones, and some rows have none.

CDR3 DNA: TGTGCCAGCTACTACAGGGACACTGAAGCTTTCTTT
CDR3 protein: CASYYRDTEAFF
J gene: TRBJ1-1
clone size: .
D gene: .
V gene: TRBV28

CDR3 DNA: TGTGCCAGCAGCTACAGGGGCCTAAACTATGGCTACACCTTC
CDR3 protein: CASSYRGLNYGYTF
J gene: TRBJ1-2
clone size: few
D gene: TRBD1
V gene: TRBV27

CDR3 DNA: TGTGCCAGCAGTAACGGACAGGGACCCTACGAGCAGTACTTC
CDR3 protein: CASSNGQGPYEQYF
J gene: TRBJ2-7
clone size: .
D gene: TRBD1
V gene: TRBV6-5

CDR3 DNA: TGTGCCAGCAGTTTCGCCAGCGGGAGCACCAATGAGCAGTTCTTC
CDR3 protein: CASSFASGSTNEQFF
J gene: TRBJ2-1
clone size: .
D gene: TRBD2
V gene: TRBV28

CDR3 DNA: TGCGCCAGCAGCTTGGCCTCAGGACTCAGCCGTCACGAGCAGTACTTC
CDR3 protein: CASSLASGLSRHEQYF
J gene: TRBJ2-7
clone size: .
D gene: .
V gene: TRBV5-1

CDR3 DNA: TGTGCCAGCAGCTCCTCGCCGCAGGGGACGGGTGAAAAACTGTTTTTT
CDR3 protein: CASSSSPQGTGEKLFF
J gene: TRBJ1-4
clone size: .
D gene: .
V gene: TRBV5-4

CDR3 DNA: TGTGCCATCAGTGAGTCTGGGACAGGGATTTACACTGAAGCTTTCTTT
CDR3 protein: CAISESGTGIYTEAFF
J gene: TRBJ1-1
clone size: .
D gene: TRBD1
V gene: TRBV10-3

CDR3 DNA: TGTGCCAGCAGCGGGGGGTCTGCCACCTACAATGAGCAGTTCTTC
CDR3 protein: CASSGGSATYNEQFF
J gene: TRBJ2-1
clone size: .
D gene: .
V gene: TRBV7-3

CDR3 DNA: TGTGCCAGCAGTCTGCAGACAGGGAAAAATCAGCCCCAGCATTTT
CDR3 protein: CASSLQTGKNQPQHF
J gene: TRBJ1-5
clone size: .
D gene: TRBD1
V gene: TRBV28

CDR3 DNA: TGCGCCAGCAGCTTGGAAGTCCAGGGCACTACGGAGTATTTT
CDR3 protein: CASSLEVQGTTEYF
J gene: TRBJ2-3
clone size: .
D gene: .
V gene: TRBV5-1

CDR3 DNA: TGTGCCAGCAGTTACTCCGCGCTAGGACACTACGAGCAGTACTTC
CDR3 protein: CASSYSALGHYEQYF
J gene: TRBJ2-7
clone size: .
D gene: .
V gene: TRBV6-5

CDR3 DNA: TGCAGCGTTGTTGAGGGGGGGGGCTATGGCTACACCTTC
CDR3 protein: CSVVEGGGYGYTF
J gene: TRBJ1-2
clone size: .
D gene: .
V gene: TRBV29-1

CDR3 DNA: TGTGCCAGTAGTGAAGTGTCGGCGGGGCTAGGGAAAGAGACCCAGTACTTC
CDR3 protein: CASSEVSAGLGKETQYF
J gene: TRBJ2-5
clone size: .
D gene: .
V gene: TRBV19

CDR3 DNA: TGTGCCAGCAGCGTTAAACTAGCGGATAATGAGCAGTTCTTC
CDR3 protein: CASSVKLADNEQFF
J gene: TRBJ2-1
clone size: .
D gene: TRBD2
V gene: TRBV9

CDR3 DNA: TGTGCTACCCGGGGGTTTGGGAACACCGGGGAGCTGTTTTTT
CDR3 protein: CATRGFGNTGELFF
J gene: TRBJ2-2
clone size: .
D gene: .
V gene: TRBV6-1

CDR3 DNA: TGTGCCAGTAGTACACTTGGACTAGCGGGAGGCGAGCAGTACTTC
CDR3 protein: CASSTLGLAGGEQYF
J gene: TRBJ2-7
clone size: .
D gene: TRBD2
V gene: TRBV19

CDR3 DNA: TGTGCCAGCAGTGATAGCGGGACTAGTTCCTACGAGCAGTACTTC
CDR3 protein: CASSDSGTSSYEQYF
J gene: TRBJ2-7
clone size: .
D gene: TRBD2
V gene: TRBV6-1

CDR3 DNA: TGTGCCAGCAGCGTAGCGGGATATGGGTACAATGAGCAGTTCTTC
CDR3 protein: CASSVAGYGYNEQFF
J gene: TRBJ2-1
clone size: .
D gene: .
V gene: TRBV9

CDR3 DNA: TGTGCCAGCAGCAAAGTGGGACAGGGACCAACTAATGAAAAACTGTTTTTT
CDR3 protein: CASSKVGQGPTNEKLFF
J gene: TRBJ1-4
clone size: .
D gene: .
V gene: TRBV21-1

CDR3 DNA: TGTGCCAGCAGTGCTAGTCTCGGGGGTAACACTGAAGCTTTCTTT
CDR3 protein: CASSASLGGNTEAFF
J gene: TRBJ1-1
clone size: .
D gene: .
V gene: TRBV25-1

CDR3 DNA: TGTGCCAGCTCACCTCTTGGGACTAGCGGGACAAGGCCCTATGAGCAGTTCTTC
CDR3 protein: CASSPLGTSGTRPYEQFF
J gene: TRBJ2-1
clone size: .
D gene: TRBD2
V gene: TRBV18

CDR3 DNA: TGTGCCAGCAGCCCTAGATCTCCGGACAGGAGCAATCAGCCCCAGCATTTT
CDR3 protein: CASSPRSPDRSNQPQHF
J gene: TRBJ1-5
clone size: .
D gene: TRBD1
V gene: TRBV27

CDR3 DNA: TGTGCCAGCAGCTTGGGACTAGCGGATTACGAGCAGTACTTC
CDR3 protein: CASSLGLADYEQYF
J gene: TRBJ2-7
clone size: .
D gene: TRBD2
V gene: TRBV5-6

CDR3 DNA: TGTGCCAGCAGTTTGAGGAGCGGGGGGCGGGGAGGCCACAATGAGCAGTTCTTC
CDR3 protein: CASSLRSGGRGGHNEQFF
J gene: TRBJ2-1
clone size: .
D gene: TRBD2
V gene: TRBV27

CDR3 DNA: TGTGCCAGCTCACTACAGGGTTATAGCAATCAGCCCCAGCATTTT
CDR3 protein: CASSLQGYSNQPQHF
J gene: TRBJ1-5
clone size: .
D gene: .
V gene: TRBV18

CDR3 DNA: TGTGCCAGCAGCGTAGACAGGGTCCTCAACTATGGCTACACCTTC
CDR3 protein: CASSVDRVLNYGYTF
J gene: TRBJ1-2
clone size: .
D gene: .
V gene: TRBV9

CDR3 DNA: TGTGCCAGCACCCAAAACTTCGGCACTGAAGCTTTCTTT
CDR3 protein: CASTQNFGTEAFF
J gene: TRBJ1-1
clone size: .
D gene: .
V gene: TRBV28

CDR3 DNA: TGTGCCAGTAGTAAGGGACTAGCGGGACATGAGCAGTTCTTC
CDR3 protein: CASSKGLAGHEQFF
J gene: TRBJ2-1
clone size: .
D gene: TRBD2
V gene: TRBV19

CDR3 DNA: TGTGCCAGTAGTGCTAAATCCACCGGGGAGCTGTTTTTT
CDR3 protein: CASSAKSTGELFF
J gene: TRBJ2-2
clone size: .
D gene: .
V gene: TRBV19

CDR3 DNA: TGTGCCAGCAGAGGAGGGGCGGTCTCTCTCTACGAGCAGTACTTC
CDR3 protein: CASRGGAVSLYEQYF
J gene: TRBJ2-7
clone size: .
D gene: .
V gene: TRBV6-5

CDR3 DNA: TGTGCCTGGAGGAGGGACAGGAACACTGAAGCTTTCTTT
CDR3 protein: CAWRRDRNTEAFF
J gene: TRBJ1-1
clone size: .
D gene: TRBD1
V gene: TRBV30

CDR3 DNA: TGTGCCAGTAGTATGGGTAGCGGGATCCTACGAGAGCAGTACTTC
CDR3 protein: CASSMGSGILREQYF
J gene: TRBJ2-7
clone size: .
D gene: TRBD2
V gene: TRBV19

CDR3 DNA: TGCGCCAGCAGCTTGGCTGGACAGGGGGCAATGAACACTGAAGCTTTCTTT
CDR3 protein: CASSLAGQGAMNTEAFF
J gene: TRBJ1-1
clone size: .
D gene: TRBD1
V gene: TRBV5-1

CDR3 DNA: TGTGCCAGCTCACCACCGGGTGGCGGGAAGAACACTGAAGCTTTCTTT
CDR3 protein: CASSPPGGGKNTEAFF
J gene: TRBJ1-1
clone size: .
D gene: .
V gene: TRBV18

CDR3 DNA: TGTGCCAGCACCCAAGGCCTAGGCGAGCAGTACTTC
CDR3 protein: CASTQGLGEQYF
J gene: TRBJ2-7
clone size: .
D gene: .
V gene: TRBV28

CDR3 DNA: TGTGCCAGCGCAGGGCTTGGCAATCAGCCCCAGCATTTT
CDR3 protein: CASAGLGNQPQHF
J gene: TRBJ1-5
clone size: once
D gene: .
V gene: TRBV27

CDR3 DNA: TGCGCCAGCAGTGGGGATACAGGGTTCGGACACGAGCAGTACTTC
CDR3 protein: CASSGDTGFGHEQYF
J gene: TRBJ2-7
clone size: .
D gene: .
V gene: TRBV10-1

CDR3 DNA: TGTGCCAGCAGCTTAGCGCGGGCCGAGCAGTTCTTC
CDR3 protein: CASSLARAEQFF
J gene: TRBJ2-1
clone size: .
D gene: .
V gene: TRBV7-6

CDR3 DNA: TGTGCCAGCAGTTCCAGGGGGCGGTACTATGGCTACACCTTC
CDR3 protein: CASSSRGRYYGYTF
J gene: TRBJ1-2
clone size: .
D gene: TRBD1
V gene: TRBV28

CDR3 DNA: TGTGCCAGCAGCTTTGTCAGTTCAATCGATGAGCAGTTCTTC
CDR3 protein: CASSFVSSIDEQFF
J gene: TRBJ2-1
clone size: .
D gene: .
V gene: TRBV7-9

CDR3 DNA: TGTGCCAGCAGCCCCACGAGGGGGACTACGCAGTATTTT
CDR3 protein: CASSPTRGTTQYF
J gene: TRBJ2-3
clone size: .
D gene: .
V gene: TRBV25-1